The entry that follows covers one T cell receptor (beta chain) sequence. Its specificity is unknown. Repertoires were generated with immunoSEQ multiplex PCR, while TCRdb's copy carries only in-frame clones and drops some. Of some 150,000 clones listed, under 95% are singletons. The source of the sample is a study of T cell responses to AZD1222 COVID-19 vaccine. The CDR3 sequence is 16 residues long. V shed 1 base and J shed 2 bases, with 15 bases lying between them. Germline CDR1 LGHDT, CDR2 YNNKEL (reference sequence). Broader study findings: Researchers report vaccine-associated CD4 TCRs spanning spike, with dominance at 160-218 and 743-854. The study sampled repertoires only after the peak T cell response. Nearly half of spike-specific TCRs reportedly target unmutated variant regions. The donor group comprised mostly white British people and more females; the analysis possibly underestimated clonal diversity.

The sample here was peripheral blood, taken on day 0 of AZD1222 vaccination. The receptor was isolated from an adult in good health. This chain uses TRBV3-1 (or the pseudogene TRBV3-2) with TRBJ2-7, with D perhaps being TRBD1 or TRBD2 (5 bases each). CDR3 in amino acids: CASSQASGRVAYEQYF. The CDR3 DNA sequence: TGTGCCAGCAGCCAAGCTTCGGGGCGGGTAGCCTACGAGCAGTACTTC.